This T cell receptor beta chain was captured by sequencing in a study of T cell responses to AZD1222 COVID-19 vaccine. Whole-study findings and limits: Vaccine-associated CD4 TCRs ranged over spike, dominating at 160-218 and 743-854.

A remark on this clone: What it binds is not known.

Data came from immunoSEQ multiplex PCR; TCRdb stores just in-frame clones and leaves some out. The sample lists approximately 100,000 clones, more than 85% occurring once. This specimen was peripheral blood, taken on day 0 of AZD1222 vaccination. The TCR sequence derives from an adult in good health.

The CDR3 DNA follows: TGTGCCAGAAGCTTTACCGGGACTAGGAACACCGGGGAGCTGTTTTTT. It yields the protein CARSFTGTRNTGELFF. The chain joins TRBV5-3 to TRBJ2-2; 8 bases fit TRBD2. TRBV5-3 is an ORF; its function is uncertain. This CDR3 is 16 amino acids long. The junction had 4 bases not matched to a gene; V was cut back by 2 bases and J by 1 base.